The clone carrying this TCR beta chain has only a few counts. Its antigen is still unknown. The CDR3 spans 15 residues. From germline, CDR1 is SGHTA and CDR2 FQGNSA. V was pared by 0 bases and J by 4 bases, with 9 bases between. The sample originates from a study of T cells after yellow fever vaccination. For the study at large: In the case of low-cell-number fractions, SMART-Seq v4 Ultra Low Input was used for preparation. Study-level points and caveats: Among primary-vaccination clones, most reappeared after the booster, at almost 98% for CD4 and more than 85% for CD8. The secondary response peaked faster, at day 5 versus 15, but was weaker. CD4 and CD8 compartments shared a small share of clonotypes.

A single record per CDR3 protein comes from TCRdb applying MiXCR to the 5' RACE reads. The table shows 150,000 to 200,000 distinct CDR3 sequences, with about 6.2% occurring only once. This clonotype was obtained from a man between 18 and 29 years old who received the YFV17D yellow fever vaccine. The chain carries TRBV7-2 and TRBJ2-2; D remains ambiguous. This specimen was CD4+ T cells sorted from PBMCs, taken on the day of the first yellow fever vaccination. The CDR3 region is CASSLASVLTGELFF. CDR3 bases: TGTGCCAGCAGCTTAGCGTCTGTACTCACCGGGGAGCTGTTTTTT.